These 14 T cell receptor beta chains were all obtained from the same sample, sequenced in a study of blood T cell repertoires in COVID-19. Here immunoSEQ multiplex PCR was the method, and the copy in TCRdb shows in-frame clones only, minus some. Of roughly 230,000 clones in the sample, just under 90% were seen once. Source material: PBMCs or T cells enriched from blood (not recorded which). The receptors here all came from a young woman with acute COVID-19.

The rearrangement links TRBV27 to TRBJ2-3; 8 positions agree with TRBD2. Germline V CDR1 and CDR2: MNHEY, SMNVEV (reference sequence). The V gene end was trimmed by 4 bases and the J gene end by 9 bases; junction bases not matched to a gene: 18. The CDR3 consists of 17 residues. The CDR3 coding sequence is TGTGCCAGCAGTTACTACGACTGGGCGGGGGGCGCAGGGACGCAGTATTTT. This sequence encodes CASSYYDWAGGAGTQYF.

The chain uses TRBV6-4 and TRBJ1-1; a weak D match, TRBD1 (6 bases). V was cut by 2 bases and J by 2 bases, with 18 bases left in between. Germline-derived CDR1 and CDR2 are MRHNA and SNTAGT. This CDR3 region has 17 residues. The CDR3 nucleotides read TGTGCCAGCAGTGACACTCCCGGGACACGAGGTAACACTGAAGCTTTCTTT. It translates to CASSDTPGTRGNTEAFF.

The rearrangement joins TRBV11-2 to TRBJ2-3; the D gene is possibly TRBD2 (6 bases). V was clipped by 3 bases and J by 0 bases, with 7 bases between them. Germline loops: CDR1 SGHAT, CDR2 FQNNGV. CDR3 length: 14 amino acids. The CDR3 sequence: CASSFGGSTDTQYF. The CDR3 coding sequence is TGTGCCAGCAGCTTCGGGGGTAGCACAGATACGCAGTATTTT.

V gene TRBV7-2 combines with J gene TRBJ1-1, with D tentatively TRBD1 (5 bases). Trimming took off 8 bases at V and 0 bases at J, with 22 bases between the two ends. Per germline, CDR1 SGHTA and CDR2 FQGNSA. This CDR3 has 17 residues. In nucleotides, the CDR3 is TGTGCCAGCGGCAGGCCACAACGACAGATCCTGAACACTGAAGCTTTCTTT. It yields the protein CASGRPQRQILNTEAFF.

J is TRBJ2-1 and V is TRBV10-1; 12 nucleotides agree with TRBD2. Looked up from germline, CDR1 is WNHNN and CDR2 is SYGVQD (reference sequence). J gave up 2 bases and V 5 bases, and 4 bases lay outside the gene matches. The CDR3 consists of 16 residues. CDR3 region: CASSPSGGAPYNEQFF. CDR3 sequence (DNA): TGCGCCAGCAGTCCTAGCGGGGGGGCCCCCTACAATGAGCAGTTCTTC.

V and J are TRBV20-1 and TRBJ1-1; D call uncertain. Trimming shortened V by 2 bases and J by 10 bases, and 11 bases separated the two germline ends. The CDR3 extends over 11 amino acids. Germline-derived CDR1 and CDR2 are DFQATT and SNEGSKA (reference sequence). Here the CDR3 reads CSARYAIGAFF. The CDR3 DNA sequence: TGCAGTGCTAGATATGCTATCGGAGCTTTCTTT.

The chain employs TRBV20-1 and TRBJ1-3, with D possibly TRBD1 on 6 matching bases. The CDR3 spans 12 residues. Deletions cut 4 bases from V and 4 bases from J, with 8 bases between. The V gene's germline CDR1 is DFQATT and CDR2 SNEGSKA (reference sequence). CDR3 sequence (DNA): TGCAGTGCTAATGACAGGGGAAACACCATATATTTT. This codes for CSANDRGNTIYF.

The rearrangement uses TRBV5-1 and TRBJ2-5; TRBD1 agrees at 9 bases. V trimming: 7 bases; J trimming: 2 bases; junction bases outside the gene matches: 9. This CDR3 spans 15 amino acids. Germline CDR1 SGHRS, CDR2 YFSETQ. The CDR3: CASGSGTGIQETQYF. The DNA for the CDR3 is TGCGCCAGCGGTTCCGGGACAGGGATTCAAGAGACCCAGTACTTC.

This chain uses TRBV5-4 with TRBJ1-6; 7 bases line up with TRBD1. V shed 2 bases, J shed 8 bases, and the junction held 13 bases outside the gene matches. The germline V gene encodes CDR1 SGHNT and CDR2 YYREEE (reference sequence). The CDR3 spans 17 residues. CDR3 in DNA: TGTGCCAGCAGCTTTGACAGGGCTCGTCTTGGGGATTCACCCCTCCACTTT. As protein: CASSFDRARLGDSPLHF.

J is TRBJ2-7 and V is TRBV7-2; 7 positions match TRBD1. Losses at the gene ends were 5 bases for V and 1 base for J; bases not matched to a gene: 5. Germline V gene sequence: CDR1 SGHTA, CDR2 FQGNSA. The CDR3 has 14 amino acids. CDR3 DNA sequence: TGTGCCAGCAGCCCCCGACAGGGTTCCTACGAGCAGTACTTC. It yields the protein CASSPRQGSYEQYF.

The rearrangement uses TRBV27 and TRBJ2-3; 14 bases match TRBD2. Looked up from germline, CDR1 is MNHEY and CDR2 is SMNVEV (reference sequence). Unmatched junction bases numbered 4, after V lost 0 bases and J lost 2 bases. This CDR3 spans 18 amino acids. The CDR3 loop is CASSLSRLAGGFTDTQYF. CDR3 coding DNA: TGTGCCAGCAGTTTATCCAGACTAGCGGGGGGGTTCACAGATACGCAGTATTTT.

This clone was seen only once. The rearrangement links TRBV15 to TRBJ1-2; the D is unclear. Trimming pared 0 bases from V and 4 bases from J, leaving 21 bases between. The CDR3 runs 18 residues. Looked up from germline, CDR1 is LNHNV and CDR2 is YYDKDF (reference sequence). CDR3 sequence reads: CATSRDLAAPVASYGYTF. As DNA, the CDR3 is TGTGCCACCAGCAGAGATCTCGCAGCGCCTGTCGCTAGCTATGGCTACACCTTC.

This chain links TRBV12-5 with TRBJ1-1, with D perhaps TRBD1 (5 bases). The CDR3 has 15 residues. The V gene's germline CDR1 is LGHNT and CDR2 FRNRAP. V was clipped by 0 bases and J by 6 bases, with 14 bases between them. CDR3 region: CASGLVVGGFAEAFF. CDR3 DNA: TGTGCTAGTGGTTTGGTAGTCGGGGGTTTCGCTGAAGCTTTCTTT.

The V call is TRBV11-2, the J call TRBJ2-1; D perhaps matches TRBD2 (6 bases). Germline CDR1 SGHAT, CDR2 FQNNGV. V was shortened by 6 bases and J by 0 bases, with 15 bases between the two germline ends. The CDR3 is 16 residues long. This CDR3 is CASSLGLRASYNEQFF. CDR3 coding DNA: TGTGCCAGCAGTCTAGGACTAAGGGCCTCCTACAATGAGCAGTTCTTC.